This entry lists 17 T cell receptor beta chains sequenced from one sample in a study of T cells after yellow fever vaccination (dated by TCRdb to about 2019). To prepare the library, 5' RACE was applied. Sequencing used an Illumina NovaSeq 6000. The raw public reads went through TCRdb reprocessing: fastp at Q25, MiXCR clone calling, in-frame beta chains kept. Every CDR3 protein is listed once, alongside the most common genes and DNA of its rows. The sample includes hundreds of thousands of distinct CDR3 sequences, with roughly 3.5% observed a single time. 23% of the sample rests with the top ten. The treatment or condition label here, explained by the study, means: live attenuated yellow fever vaccine strain. The sequencing here drew on PBMCs, taken on the day of the yellow fever booster vaccination. All receptors come from a man between 18 and 29 years old who received the YFV17D yellow fever vaccine.

The chain is built from TRBV5-1 and TRBJ1-4, with 7 bases aligning to TRBD1. This CDR3 contains 15 residues. CDR1 and CDR2 from the germline V gene are SGHRS and YFSETQ. V shed 2 bases and J 10 bases; nucleotides not matched to a gene: 11. CDR3 sequence: CASSLSGTAGRKLFF. CDR3 coding DNA: TGCGCCAGCAGCTTATCCGGGACAGCGGGTCGAAAACTGTTTTTT.

This clonotype was detected ten times or more. This sequence joins TRBV6-5 and TRBJ2-1; weak D call: TRBD1 (6 bases). V gave up 0 bases and J gave up 6 bases, with 9 bases separating them. Germline lookup yields CDR1 MNHEY and CDR2 SVGAGI. This CDR3 comprises 14 residues. The CDR3 DNA reads as TGTGCCAGCAGTTACTCGGCAGGGGTCAATGAGCAGTTCTTC. It yields the protein CASSYSAGVNEQFF.

This clonotype has just a few counts. The chain combines TRBV4-2 with TRBJ1-5; D is unresolved. The germline CDR1 and CDR2 sequences are LGHNA and YNFKEQ. CDR3 length: 14 residues. V gave up 5 bases and J gave up 5 bases, with 13 bases separating them. CDR3 sequence: CASSEPGRDQPQHF. CDR3 coding DNA: TGTGCCAGCAGCGAACCGGGCAGAGATCAGCCCCAGCATTTT.

This clonotype showed up just a few times. J is TRBJ1-1 and V is TRBV7-2, with TRBD1 as a possible D gene (6 bases). The length of the CDR3 is 15 residues. Germline V gene lookup returns CDR1 SGHTA and CDR2 FQGNSA. V lost 2 bases and J lost 6, with 16 bases in between. This CDR3 reads CASSLFGPGASEAFF. In nucleotides, the CDR3 is TGTGCCAGCAGCTTATTTGGGCCGGGGGCGTCTGAAGCTTTCTTT.

This clonotype was picked up many times. The chain carries TRBV15 and TRBJ2-1; D remains unclear. The CDR3 runs 14 residues. Germline CDR1 and CDR2: LNHNV and YYDKDF (reference sequence). Trimming shortened V by 9 bases and J by 4 bases, and 16 bases separated the two germline ends. This CDR3 reads CATNFRINYNEQFF. CDR3 nucleotides: TGTGCCACTAACTTCCGCATAAATTACAATGAGCAGTTCTTC.

The table lists this clonotype with many counts. The J gene is TRBJ2-1, the V gene TRBV12-3 or TRBV12-4; D call uncertain. V lost 5 bases, J lost 8 bases, and 16 bases lay in between. The CDR3 is 14 residues long. CDR3 residues: CASSPQSPPDEQFF. CDR3 in DNA: TGTGCCAGCAGTCCCCAGAGCCCGCCCGATGAGCAGTTCTTC.

This clonotype has only a few counts. The chain joins TRBV7-9 to TRBJ2-2; TRBD2 might be the D (5 bases). Germline V gene data show CDR1 as SEHNR and CDR2 as FQNEAQ (reference sequence). CDR3 length: 16 amino acids. V lost 4 bases, J lost 4 bases, and 16 bases lay in between. CDR3 sequence (DNA): TGTGCCAGCAGCTCTACCGAGCGGATCCCCACCGGGGAGCTGTTTTTT. Translated, it gives CASSSTERIPTGELFF. The full variable domain, its missing parts supplied by reference TRBV7-9 and TRBJ2-2, is DTGVSQNPRHKITKRGQNVTFRCDPISEHNRLYWYRQTLGQGPEFLTYFQNEAQLEKSRLLSDRFSAERPKGSFSTLEIQRTEQGDSAMYLCASSSTERIPTGELFFGEGSRLTVL.

This clonotype was recorded many times. CDR3 protein: CASSYLGQGPRGEQFF. The CDR3 coding sequence is TGTGCCAGCAGTTACCTGGGACAGGGGCCCCGAGGGGAGCAGTTCTTC. This rearrangement joins TRBV6-2 or TRBV6-3 to TRBJ2-1; 10 positions agree with TRBD1. This CDR3 region has 16 residues. Per the germline V gene, CDR1 is MNHEY and CDR2 is SVGEGT. After removal of 2 bases from V and 10 bases from J, the junction contained 11 bases not matched to a gene.

In this sample, this clonotype turned up many times. This chain uses TRBV3-1 with TRBJ1-5; a possible D gene is TRBD1 (5 bases). The length of the CDR3 is 17 residues. CDR1 LGHDT and CDR2 YNNKEL come from the germline V gene (reference sequence). V shed 4 bases and J shed 3 bases, with 19 bases lying between them. Written as DNA, the CDR3 is TGTGCCAGCAGCCGACAGCCCCAAAAGGCTTACAATCAGCCCCAGCATTTT. Translated, it gives CASSRQPQKAYNQPQHF.

This clonotype was seen a few times. This rearrangement joins TRBV7-2 to TRBJ2-7; tentative D call: TRBD2 (6 bases). V gave up 1 base and J gave up 2 bases, with 12 bases separating them. Germline CDR1 reads SGHTA; CDR2 reads FQGNSA. This CDR3 has 15 residues. CDR3 sequence (DNA): TGTGCCAGCAGCTTAGGCGGGGTTTTCCCCTACGAGCAGTACTTC. Protein: CASSLGGVFPYEQYF.

The chain links TRBV20-1 to TRBJ1-2; D ambiguous. The germline CDR1 and CDR2 sequences are DFQATT and SNEGSKA (reference sequence). The CDR3 extends over 11 amino acids. V was clipped by 5 bases and J by 4 bases, with 8 bases between them. CDR3 sequence: CSAASSYGYTF. The CDR3 DNA follows: TGCAGTGCTGCAAGTTCCTATGGCTACACCTTC.

Notes on this clonotype: Just one base apart from a much larger clone, this may be a read error. V is TRBV7-2 and J is TRBJ2-2; no firm D call. CDR1 is SGHTA and CDR2 is FQGNSA in the germline V gene. The CDR3 loop spans 14 amino acids. Here the CDR3 reads CACSFGVDTGELFF. CDR3 bases: TGTGCCTGCAGCTTTGGGGTGGACACCGGGGAGCTGTTTTTT.

The chain employs TRBV20-1 and TRBJ2-2; 10 nucleotides align to TRBD2. With 5 bases clipped from V and 5 bases from J, the junction kept 5 bases outside the gene matches. The germline V gene encodes CDR1 DFQATT and CDR2 SNEGSKA (reference sequence). The CDR3 loop spans 14 amino acids. The CDR3 protein is CSAELAGRTGELFF. CDR3 DNA: TGCAGTGCTGAACTAGCGGGGAGGACCGGGGAGCTGTTTTTT.

This clonotype was observed a few times. The chain has TRBV20-1 and TRBJ2-3; 11 bases fit TRBD2. Germline V gene lookup returns CDR1 DFQATT and CDR2 SNEGSKA (reference sequence). After removal of 6 bases from V and 2 bases from J, the junction contained 4 bases not matched to a gene. This CDR3 comprises 14 residues. The CDR3 DNA follows: TGCAGTGCCCGTAGCGGGGGGGTCACAGATACGCAGTATTTT. It is translated as CSARSGGVTDTQYF.

This clonotype was counted at least ten times. The chain employs TRBV5-6 and TRBJ2-3; the D is unclear. The CDR3 has 14 amino acids. Germline loops: CDR1 SGHDT, CDR2 YYEEEE. The V end lost 4 bases, the J end lost 2 bases, and 11 bases lay between the germline ends. CDR3 sequence (DNA): TGTGCCAGCAGCGGCGTGGAGACCACAGATACGCAGTATTTT. Encoded protein: CASSGVETTDTQYF. Combining the CDR3 with reference TRBV5-6 and TRBJ2-3 gives the whole variable domain DAGVTQSPTHLIKTRGQQVTLRCSPKSGHDTVSWYQQALGQGPQFIFQYYEEEERQRGNFPDRFSGHQFPNYSSELNVNALLLGDSALYLCASSGVETTDTQYFGPGTRLTVL.

This clonotype was observed a handful of times. This rearrangement joins TRBV20-1 to TRBJ2-7, with 12 positions matching TRBD2. V dropped 0 bases and J dropped 4; count of bases not matched to a gene: 4. Germline assignment: CDR1 DFQATT and CDR2 SNEGSKA (reference sequence). The CDR3 sequence is 15 residues long. CDR3 residues: CSARETSGGLYEQYV. The CDR3 DNA reads TGCAGTGCTAGAGAAACTAGCGGGGGGCTGTACGAGCAGTACGTC.

This clonotype was seen ten or more times. The chain links TRBV5-1 to TRBJ2-3, with D unresolved. Between the trimmed V and J ends, which lost 0 bases and 7 bases, there was a span of 6 bases. CDR1 is SGHRS and CDR2 is YFSETQ in the germline V gene. This CDR3 is 12 amino acids long. The CDR3 loop is CASSLDGHTQYF. The CDR3 region has the DNA TGCGCCAGCAGCTTGGACGGGCATACGCAGTATTTT.